The 15 T cell receptor beta chains presented below share a single source sample, sequenced in a study of T-cell memory formation after mild COVID-19 (dated by TCRdb to the early 2020s). The method behind the library was 5' RACE. These reads were obtained on an Illumina NovaSeq 6000. In TCRdb, the public reads were trimmed at Q25 with fastp and aligned with MiXCR, with productive beta chains retained. Every CDR3 protein is listed once, alongside the most common genes and DNA of its rows. For this sample the table gives around 400,000 distinct CDR3 sequences, of which roughly a quarter were detected only once. Jointly, the top ten make up 8.8% of the sample. The specimen was PBMCs or a T cell subset sorted from them (not recorded which). Every receptor here comes from an adult woman who had mild COVID-19 (a few samples of this study predate the infection). The sample titles of this study are shuffled in the database, so cell type and time point are left out; the donor was told from shared clones.

The rearrangement joins TRBV4-2 to TRBJ2-7; TRBD1 matches at 8 bases. Germline assignment: CDR1 LGHNA and CDR2 YNFKEQ. The CDR3 runs to 15 residues. V shed 4 bases, J shed 3 bases, and the junction held 8 bases outside the gene matches. The chain's CDR3 is CASSRTGGQFYEQYF. The CDR3, as DNA: TGTGCCAGCAGCCGTACAGGGGGACAATTCTACGAGCAGTACTTC.

The V and J genes are TRBV14 and TRBJ1-4; the D is unclear. Germline CDR1 SGHDN, CDR2 FVKESK. This CDR3 has 15 amino acids. Trimming took 0 bases from V and 6 from J, leaving 11 bases between them. This CDR3 is CASSQDVSRDEKLFF. CDR3 nucleotides: TGTGCCAGCAGCCAAGATGTTAGTCGGGATGAAAAACTGTTTTTT.

V usage is TRBV18 and J usage is TRBJ2-3, with 8 bases aligning to TRBD1. The CDR3 runs 15 residues. Germline V gives CDR1 KGHSH, CDR2 LQKENI. V trimming: 3 bases; J trimming: 6 bases; junction bases outside the gene matches: 8. The CDR3 DNA is TGTGCCAGCTCACCCCAGACAGGGGTATTTGATACGCAGTATTTT. Translating it yields CASSPQTGVFDTQYF.

The chain joins TRBV11-2 to TRBJ1-3, with a weak D call TRBD1 (5 bases). This CDR3 has 17 amino acids. V was trimmed by 2 bases and J by 0 bases, leaving 14 bases between them. Germline V gene lookup returns CDR1 SGHAT and CDR2 FQNNGV. Written as DNA, the CDR3 is TGTGCCAGCAGCTTAACCTGGACGGGGCTCTCTGGAAACACCATATATTTT. This gives the protein CASSLTWTGLSGNTIYF.

The chain recombines TRBV19 with TRBJ1-6; no reliable D call. Trimming shortened V by 3 bases and J by 7 bases, and 7 bases separated the two germline ends. The CDR3 has 13 amino acids. The germline gives CDR1 LNHDA, CDR2 SQIVND (reference sequence). DNA of the CDR3: TGTGCCAGTAGTATTGGGCTGAATTCACCCCTCCACTTT. This sequence encodes CASSIGLNSPLHF.

This clonotype has just a few counts. The rearrangement joins TRBV4-1 to TRBJ1-2; TRBD1 matches 7 bases. The CDR3 is 19 residues long. V lost 0 bases and J lost 4; bases outside the gene matches: 17. Germline values: CDR1 MGHRA, CDR2 YSYEKL. Here the CDR3 DNA reads TGCGCCAGCAGCCAAGATCCGTGGGTTCGCGACAGGGTGCCCTATGGCTACACCTTC. Amino acids: CASSQDPWVRDRVPYGYTF.

This sequence joins TRBV7-8 and TRBJ2-1, with D perhaps matching TRBD2 (6 bases). Germline V lookup: CDR1 SGHVS, CDR2 FQNEAQ. V dropped 3 bases and J dropped 3 bases, with 15 bases sitting between them. The CDR3 covers 16 residues. The CDR3 loop is CASSLERAPLYNEQFF. The CDR3 DNA reads as TGTGCCAGCAGCTTGGAGCGGGCCCCTCTCTACAATGAGCAGTTCTTC.

This clonotype was detected once. The genes are TRBV5-6 and TRBJ2-3, with D possibly matching TRBD2 (7 bases). Germline V gives CDR1 SGHDT, CDR2 YYEEEE. V shed 7 bases and J shed 0 bases, with 21 bases lying between them. This CDR3 comprises 17 residues. CDR3 sequence (DNA): TGTGCCAGCGGGCTTGCGGGGGCACCCATTAGCACAGATACGCAGTATTTT. Translated, it gives CASGLAGAPISTDTQYF.

The chain couples TRBV12-3 or TRBV12-4 to TRBJ2-4, with unresolved D. The germline V and J ends were trimmed by 5 bases and 7 bases, with 12 bases remaining between them. This CDR3 has 13 residues. In DNA form, the CDR3 reads TGTGCCAGCAGTGGGGTGAACGTCAACATTCAGTACTTC. Translation gives CASSGVNVNIQYF.

A few counts support this clonotype. The CDR3 DNA sequence: TGTGCCAGCAGCCAAGAGAGGGGCAGGCTCATGAACACTGAAGCTTTCTTT. Translated: CASSQERGRLMNTEAFF. V is TRBV3-1 and J is TRBJ1-1; D is perhaps TRBD1 (5 bases). The V gene lost 0 bases and the J gene lost 0 bases, with 14 bases spanning the gap. The length of the CDR3 is 17 residues. Germline assignment: CDR1 LGHDT and CDR2 YNNKEL (reference sequence).

This clonotype was observed many times. This chain uses TRBV7-8 with TRBJ2-1, with D tentatively TRBD2 (6 bases). CDR1 and CDR2 (germline): SGHVS, FQNEAQ. V was cut by 2 bases and J by 4 bases, with 15 bases left in between. This CDR3 comprises 16 residues. For the CDR3, the DNA is TGTGCCAGCAGCTTACTCCAGGGAGCGGGTTACAATGAGCAGTTCTTC. Its translation: CASSLLQGAGYNEQFF.

The chain carries TRBV14 and TRBJ2-1; D remains ambiguous. From germline, CDR1 is SGHDN and CDR2 FVKESK. With 1 base removed from V and 7 bases from J, the gap between germline ends came to 8 bases. The CDR3 extends over 13 amino acids. CDR3 sequence: CASSQAPKNEQFF. The CDR3 DNA is TGTGCCAGCAGCCAAGCCCCGAAAAATGAGCAGTTCTTC.

V and J are TRBV4-2 and TRBJ2-1; 11 bases are shared with TRBD2. V lost 0 bases, J lost 3 bases, and 7 bases stayed unmatched. The CDR3 totals 18 residues. Germline-derived CDR1 and CDR2 are LGHNA and YNFKEQ. For the CDR3, the DNA is TGTGCCAGCAGCCAAGAAGTAATGACTAGCGGGAACTACAATGAGCAGTTCTTC. Its translation is CASSQEVMTSGNYNEQFF.

This chain uses TRBV5-1 with TRBJ1-2, with D perhaps TRBD1 (5 bases). Trimming left V 2 bases short and J 4 bases short, with 18 bases between. CDR3 length: 16 residues. Germline CDR1 is SGHRS and CDR2 is YFSETQ. The CDR3 DNA reads TGCGCCAGCAGCTTAAGGATTGGGGGAGATGGCTATGGCTACACCTTC. This encodes CASSLRIGGDGYGYTF. The full variable domain, in which reference TRBV5-1 and TRBJ1-2 provide the parts outside the CDR3, is KAGVTQTPRYLIKTRGQQVTLSCSPISGHRSVSWYQQTPGQGLQFLFEYFSETQRNKGNFPGRFSGRQFSNSRSEMNVSTLELGDSALYLCASSLRIGGDGYGYTFGSGTRLTVV.

V gene TRBV3-1 combines with J gene TRBJ2-5; the D call may be TRBD1 or TRBD2 (5 bases each). V shed 2 bases and J shed 5 bases, with 24 bases lying between them. The germline gives CDR1 LGHDT, CDR2 YNNKEL (reference sequence). The CDR3 extends over 18 amino acids. CDR3 region: CASSQRTNRTSWGETQYF. Here the CDR3 DNA reads TGTGCCAGCAGCCAACGGACCAACAGAACCTCCTGGGGGGAGACCCAGTACTTC.